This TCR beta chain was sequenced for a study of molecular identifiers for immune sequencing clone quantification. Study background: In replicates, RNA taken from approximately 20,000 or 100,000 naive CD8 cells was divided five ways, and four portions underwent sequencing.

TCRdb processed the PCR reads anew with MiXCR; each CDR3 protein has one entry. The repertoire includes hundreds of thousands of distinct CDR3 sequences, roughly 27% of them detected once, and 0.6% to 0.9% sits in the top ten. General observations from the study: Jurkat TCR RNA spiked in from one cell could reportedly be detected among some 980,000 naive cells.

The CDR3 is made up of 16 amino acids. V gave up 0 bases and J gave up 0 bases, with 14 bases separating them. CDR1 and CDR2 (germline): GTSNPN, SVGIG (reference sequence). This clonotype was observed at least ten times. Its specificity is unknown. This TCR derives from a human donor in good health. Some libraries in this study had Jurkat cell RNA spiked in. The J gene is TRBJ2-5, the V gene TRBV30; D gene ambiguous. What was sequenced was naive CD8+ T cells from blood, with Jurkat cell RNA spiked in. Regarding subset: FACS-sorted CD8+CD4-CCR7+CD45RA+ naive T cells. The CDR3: CAWSVRRSLYQETQYF. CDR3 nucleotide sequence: TGTGCCTGGAGTGTACGGCGCAGCTTGTACCAAGAGACCCAGTACTTC.